The 24 T cell receptor beta chains below all came from one sample that was sequenced in a study of T cell responses to AZD1222 COVID-19 vaccine. Sequenced by immunoSEQ multiplex PCR; TCRdb stores in-frame clones only, minus some. The table lists 95,000 to 110,000 clones, about nine tenths of them singletons. This specimen consisted of peripheral blood, obtained 28 days after the second AZD1222 dose. These receptor sequences come from an adult who received the AZD1222 COVID-19 vaccine.

This chain uses TRBV29-1 with TRBJ2-2; D not resolved. Trimming shortened V by 3 bases and J by 5 bases, and 7 bases separated the two germline ends. Germline lookup yields CDR1 SQVTM and CDR2 ANQGSEA. The CDR3 runs to 12 residues. The DNA of the CDR3 is TGCAGCGTTGACGCGGTTACCGGGGAGCTGTTTTTT. Translated: CSVDAVTGELFF.

This chain uses TRBV19 with TRBJ1-1; no clear D gene. Trimming left V 3 bases short and J 6 bases short, with 14 bases between. Germline CDR1 and CDR2: LNHDA and SQIVND (reference sequence). The CDR3 sequence is 14 residues long. DNA of the CDR3: TGTGCCAGTAGTATCGTGGGTGGCTTGGCTGAAGCTTTCTTT. This translates into CASSIVGGLAEAFF. Variable domain in full (rest from reference TRBV19 and TRBJ1-1): DGGITQSPKYLFRKEGQNVTLSCEQNLNHDAMYWYRQDPGQGLRLIYYSQIVNDFQKGDIAEGYSVSREKKESFPLTVTSAQKNPTAFYLCASSIVGGLAEAFFGQGTRLTVV.

This clone was counted only a few times. This chain links TRBV11-1 with TRBJ1-2, with TRBD1 matching 9 bases. Germline CDR1 is SGHAT and CDR2 is FQDESV (reference sequence). V dropped 1 base and J dropped 5; count of bases not matched to a gene: 8. The CDR3 is 16 residues long. This CDR3 reads CASSLEPTGGWYGYTF. CDR3 nucleotides: TGTGCCAGCAGCTTAGAGCCCACAGGGGGCTGGTATGGCTACACCTTC.

The sample holds one count of this clone. The genes are TRBV28 and TRBJ1-5; D unresolved. The germline CDR1 and CDR2 sequences are MDHEN and SYDVKM. The CDR3 has 15 amino acids. V was trimmed by 3 bases and J by 7 bases, leaving 16 bases between them. The CDR3 nucleotides are TGTGCCAGCAGTTTTAATTTGGCGGGGTCCCAGCCCCAGCATTTT. It specifies CASSFNLAGSQPQHF. Full variable domain (remainder filled in from reference TRBV28 and TRBJ1-5): DVKVTQSSRYLVKRTGEKVFLECVQDMDHENMFWYRQDPGLGLRLIYFSYDVKMKEKGDIPEGYSVSREKKERFSLILESASTNQTSMYLCASSFNLAGSQPQHFGDGTRLSIL.

This clone has more than one count but fewer than ten. The rearrangement links TRBV19 to TRBJ1-2, with D possibly TRBD1 on 5 matching bases. V lost 5 bases and J lost 3, with 25 bases in between. Germline V lookup: CDR1 LNHDA, CDR2 SQIVND (reference sequence). There are 18 residues in the CDR3. The CDR3 loop is CASSLRRDGRRLDYGYTF. The CDR3 coding sequence is TGTGCCAGTAGTCTTCGCCGGGACGGGAGGAGGTTGGACTATGGCTACACCTTC. The full variable domain, with the rest looked up from reference TRBV19 and TRBJ1-2, is DGGITQSPKYLFRKEGQNVTLSCEQNLNHDAMYWYRQDPGQGLRLIYYSQIVNDFQKGDIAEGYSVSREKKESFPLTVTSAQKNPTAFYLCASSLRRDGRRLDYGYTFGSGTRLTVV.

The V call is TRBV30, the J call TRBJ1-1, with unresolved D. Trimming cost V 3 bases and J 3 bases, with 8 bases left between them. CDR1 and CDR2 (germline): GTSNPN, SVGIG (reference sequence). This CDR3 contains 12 residues. In DNA, the CDR3 is TGTGCCTGGAGCCCTGTGGACACTGAAGCTTTCTTT. Amino acid sequence: CAWSPVDTEAFF.

The chain couples TRBV7-9 to TRBJ2-3; 12 nucleotides agree with TRBD2. Germline CDR1 and CDR2: SEHNR and FQNEAQ (reference sequence). V lost 6 bases, J lost 3 bases, and 4 bases stayed unmatched. The CDR3 contains 15 residues. CDR3 coding DNA: TGTGCCAGCAGTCGGACTAGCGGGGAAACAGATACGCAGTATTTT. It specifies CASSRTSGETDTQYF.

This chain connects TRBV7-8 to TRBJ1-4, with D uncertain. The CDR3 totals 12 residues. V dropped 5 bases and J dropped 3 bases, with 4 bases sitting between them. The V gene's germline CDR1 is SGHVS and CDR2 FQNEAQ. Written as DNA, the CDR3 is TGTGCCAGCAGCCTCTCTAATGAAAAACTGTTTTTT. Protein sequence: CASSLSNEKLFF.

V gene TRBV5-1 combines with J gene TRBJ2-5; unclear D gene. V dropped 2 bases and J dropped 1 base, with 0 bases sitting between them. Germline V gives CDR1 SGHRS, CDR2 YFSETQ. This CDR3 comprises 11 residues. The CDR3 region is CASSFQETQYF. The CDR3 DNA follows: TGCGCCAGCAGCTTCCAAGAGACCCAGTACTTC.

This rearrangement joins TRBV14 to TRBJ1-1; D ambiguous. This CDR3 has 13 amino acids. Trimming took 1 base from V and 8 from J, leaving 11 bases between them. Germline values: CDR1 SGHDN, CDR2 FVKESK. The CDR3 DNA reads as TGTGCCAGCAGCCAAGCGTTCGGTCGGGAAGCTTTCTTT. Encoded protein: CASSQAFGREAFF.

In its sample, this clone was seen a few times. The chain combines TRBV7-8 with TRBJ1-1; possibly TRBD1 for D (6 bases). This CDR3 is 14 amino acids long. V was shortened by 3 bases and J by 4 bases, with 12 bases between the two germline ends. In germline, CDR1 is SGHVS, CDR2 FQNEAQ. The CDR3 region is CASSFSTGLTEAFF. DNA for the CDR3: TGTGCCAGCAGCTTCAGCACAGGGCTCACTGAAGCTTTCTTT.

The chain carries TRBV4-1 and TRBJ2-5; D not certain. V was clipped by 4 bases and J by 3 bases, with 12 bases between them. CDR3 length: 14 amino acids. CDR1 MGHRA and CDR2 YSYEKL come from the germline V gene. CDR3 loop: CASSLGPVEETQYF. In DNA, the CDR3 is TGCGCCAGCAGCCTAGGGCCCGTCGAAGAGACCCAGTACTTC.

The V gene is TRBV23-1, the J gene TRBJ2-7; maybe TRBD1 (5 bases). TRBV23-1 is placed among ORFs of uncertain function. V was clipped by 7 bases and J by 0 bases, with 16 bases between them. The length of the CDR3 is 15 residues. CDR3 bases: TGCGCCAGCACAGCACAGGCTTCGAGCTCCTACGAGCAGTACTTC. This encodes CASTAQASSSYEQYF.

This sequence joins TRBV4-1 and TRBJ2-7; perhaps TRBD1 as D (6 bases). Trimming pared 1 base from V and 4 bases from J, leaving 14 bases between. The CDR3 is made up of 15 amino acids. Germline V gives CDR1 MGHRA, CDR2 YSYEKL. The CDR3 DNA reads TGCGCCAGCAGCCAAGTTCAGGGGCGCGAGTACGAGCAGTACTTC. Translation gives CASSQVQGREYEQYF.

V usage is TRBV28 and J usage is TRBJ1-1; D uncertain. Deletions cut 5 bases from V and 0 bases from J, with 10 bases between. Germline-derived CDR1 and CDR2 are MDHEN and SYDVKM. This CDR3 is built from 14 residues. As DNA, the CDR3 is TGTGCCAGCAGTACCGGTGGGCTGAACACTGAAGCTTTCTTT. Translating gives CASSTGGLNTEAFF.

This chain joins TRBV14 and TRBJ1-1; TRBD1 might be the D (5 bases). The CDR3 spans 13 residues. CDR1 and CDR2 (germline): SGHDN, FVKESK. Between the trimmed V and J ends, which lost 3 bases and 4 bases, there was a span of 9 bases. CDR3 protein: CASSQGRGTEAFF. CDR3 DNA sequence: TGTGCCAGCAGCCAGGGGAGGGGCACTGAAGCTTTCTTT.

The chain joins TRBV30 to TRBJ1-6; D may be TRBD1 (5 bases). Germline CDR1 and CDR2: GTSNPN and SVGIG (reference sequence). This CDR3 comprises 13 residues. Trimming cost V 6 bases and J 8 bases, with 14 bases left between them. The DNA for the CDR3 is TGTGCCTGTCGGGGCAGGGACCATTCACCCCTCCACTTT. Encoded protein: CACRGRDHSPLHF. The full variable domain, rest sourced from reference TRBV30 and TRBJ1-6, is SQTIHQWPATLVQPVGSPLSLECTVEGTSNPNLYWYRQAAGRGLQLLFYSVGIGQISSEVPQNLSASRPQDRQFILSSKKLLLSDSGFYLCACRGRDHSPLHFGNGTRLTVT.

This rearrangement joins TRBV6-2 or TRBV6-3 to TRBJ2-5; D is uncertain. The CDR3 covers 15 residues. Germline CDR1 reads MNHEY; CDR2 reads SVGEGT. Between the trimmed V and J ends, which lost 4 bases and 2 bases, there was a span of 14 bases. The chain's CDR3 is CASSSQLDIQETQYF. The CDR3 nucleotides are TGTGCCAGCAGTTCCCAGCTAGATATACAAGAGACCCAGTACTTC.

The chain employs TRBV19 and TRBJ1-5, with D possibly TRBD1 on 5 matching bases. V was pared by 2 bases and J by 2 bases, with 13 bases between. Per germline, CDR1 LNHDA and CDR2 SQIVND (reference sequence). The CDR3 has 16 amino acids. The DNA of the CDR3 is TGTGCCAGTAGTATAATGGGGATAGGGGGCAATCAGCCCCAGCATTTT. Residues: CASSIMGIGGNQPQHF.

CDR3 amino acids: CASSLGGAGGYTF. The CDR3 DNA is TGTGCCAGCAGCTTGGGGGGGGCCGGTGGCTACACCTTC. The chain recombines TRBV5-6 with TRBJ1-2; D perhaps matches TRBD1 (6 bases). Trimming cost V 0 bases and J 7 bases, with 10 bases left between them. Germline assignment: CDR1 SGHDT and CDR2 YYEEEE. The CDR3 has 13 residues.

The rearrangement joins TRBV5-4 to TRBJ2-5, with D hard to call. The germline gives CDR1 SGHNT, CDR2 YYREEE (reference sequence). This CDR3 comprises 14 residues. With 1 base removed from V and 2 bases from J, the gap between germline ends came to 9 bases. Here the CDR3 reads CASSLYSRQETQYF. The CDR3 nucleotides read TGTGCCAGCAGCTTGTATAGCAGGCAAGAGACCCAGTACTTC.

This chain uses TRBV20-1 with TRBJ2-7; unclear D gene. V lost 4 bases to trimming and J lost 1 base, with 2 bases between them. There are 10 residues in the CDR3. Germline assignment: CDR1 DFQATT and CDR2 SNEGSKA (reference sequence). The CDR3 reads CSATSYEQYF. DNA of the CDR3: TGCAGTGCTACGTCCTACGAGCAGTACTTC.

V gene TRBV18 combines with J gene TRBJ1-2; TRBD1 aligns across 11 bases. Germline CDR1 reads KGHSH; CDR2 reads LQKENI. Losses at the gene ends were 2 bases for V and 4 bases for J; bases not matched to a gene: 3. This CDR3 is built from 15 residues. In nucleotides, the CDR3 is TGTGCCAGCTCACCAGGACAGGGGGCGCGCTATGGCTACACCTTC. It translates to CASSPGQGARYGYTF.

The rearrangement links TRBV10-2 to TRBJ1-5; D unclear. The CDR3 is 14 amino acids. The V gene lost 3 bases and the J gene lost 1 base, with 7 bases spanning the gap. Germline CDR1 and CDR2: WSHSY and SAAADI. CDR3 sequence reads: CASSESGSNQPQHF. The CDR3 DNA reads as TGCGCCAGCAGTGAAAGCGGGAGCAATCAGCCCCAGCATTTT.